This TCR beta chain originates from a study of T cell responses to AZD1222 COVID-19 vaccine. Points from the study as a whole: Clonal diversity was possibly underestimated; the donors were predominantly white British and more often female. Spike-spanning, vaccine-associated CD4 TCRs were dominant at 160-218 and 743-854. Reports indicate that nearly half of spike-specific TCRs are directed at unmutated variant regions. Only a handful of AZD1222 recipients, roughly 6 in all, had baseline seropositivity.

This CDR3 spans 15 amino acids. Trimming left V 6 bases short and J 2 bases short, with 14 bases between. Germline V gives CDR1 SGHTA, CDR2 FQGTGA. This clone has only one observation. The antigen is not known. Sequenced by immunoSEQ multiplex PCR; TCRdb stores in-frame clones only, minus some. Of around 130,000 clones listed, 80% to 95% were seen once; the top ten hold about 1.1%. This sequence originates from an adult who received the AZD1222 COVID-19 vaccine. J is TRBJ2-1 and V is TRBV7-3, with D possibly called TRBD1 or TRBD2 (5 bases each). Sequenced material: peripheral blood, taken 28 days after the second AZD1222 dose. CDR3 sequence: CASSSGAQAYNEQFF. CDR3 coding DNA: TGTGCCAGCAGTTCCGGGGCACAAGCCTACAATGAGCAGTTCTTC. The full variable domain, its missing parts supplied by reference TRBV7-3 and TRBJ2-1, is GAGVSQTPSNKVTEKGKYVELRCDPISGHTALYWYRQSLGQGPEFLIYFQGTGAADDSGLPNDRFFAVRPEGSVSTLKIQRTERGDSAVYLCASSSGAQAYNEQFFGPGTRLTVL.